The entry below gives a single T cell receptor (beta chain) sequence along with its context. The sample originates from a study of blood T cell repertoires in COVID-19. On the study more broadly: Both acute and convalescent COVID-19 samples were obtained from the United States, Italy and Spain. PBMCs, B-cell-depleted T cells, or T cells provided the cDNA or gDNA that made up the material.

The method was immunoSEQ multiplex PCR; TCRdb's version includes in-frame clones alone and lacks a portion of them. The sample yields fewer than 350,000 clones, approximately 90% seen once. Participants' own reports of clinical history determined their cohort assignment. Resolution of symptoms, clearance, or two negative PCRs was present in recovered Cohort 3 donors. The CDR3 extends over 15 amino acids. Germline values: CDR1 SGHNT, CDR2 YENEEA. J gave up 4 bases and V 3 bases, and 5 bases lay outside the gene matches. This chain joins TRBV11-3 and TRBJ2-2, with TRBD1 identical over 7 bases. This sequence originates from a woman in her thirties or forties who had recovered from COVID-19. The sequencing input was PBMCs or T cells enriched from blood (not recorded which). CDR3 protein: CASSFLGGGTGELFF. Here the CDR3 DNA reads TGTGCCAGCAGCTTCTTAGGGGGCGGCACCGGGGAGCTGTTTTTT.